The next 28 T cell receptor beta chains were all read from a single sample in a study of early T cells in non-severe SARS-CoV-2 infection. TCRdb used MiXCR to reprocess the 5' RACE reads, holding one entry per CDR3 protein. The sample lists almost 30,000 distinct CDR3 sequences; about 5.7% were seen once. The sequenced sample consisted of whole blood. Receptor source: an adult who was a healthcare worker with PCR-confirmed SARS-CoV-2 infection or an uninfected control (not recorded which).

In its sample, this clonotype was seen many times. The rearrangement links TRBV12-3 or TRBV12-4 to TRBJ2-7; D might be TRBD2 (6 bases). V shed 8 bases and J shed 3 bases, with 17 bases lying between them. The CDR3 totals 14 residues. CDR3 in amino acids: CASAPSGGVYEQYF. Here the CDR3 DNA reads TGTGCCAGCGCCCCATCGGGCGGGGTCTACGAGCAGTACTTC.

This clonotype has a count of ten or more. This sequence joins TRBV7-2 and TRBJ1-5, with D possibly TRBD1 on 5 matching bases. This CDR3 has 13 residues. The V and J ends lost 6 bases and 7 bases respectively, with 13 bases between them. Germline CDR1 SGHTA, CDR2 FQGNSA. CDR3: CASSRIQGQPQHF. The CDR3, as DNA: TGTGCCAGCAGTCGGATTCAGGGACAGCCCCAGCATTTT.

This clonotype has ten or more counts. As DNA, the CDR3 is TGCGCCAGCAGCGGACAGGGTATTGTCGGTGAAGCTTTCTTT. This encodes CASSGQGIVGEAFF. This chain connects TRBV5-1 to TRBJ1-1; TRBD1 matches at 8 bases. CDR1 is SGHRS and CDR2 is YFSETQ in the germline V gene. This CDR3 has 14 amino acids. The trim removed 4 bases at V and 7 bases at J, leaving 9 bases unmatched.

In its sample, this clonotype was seen a few times. This chain connects TRBV6-9 to TRBJ1-1, with D unclear. V lost 8 bases and J 1 base, leaving 32 bases between the germline ends. This CDR3 spans 20 amino acids. Germline V lookup: CDR1 MNHGY, CDR2 SVAAGI. The CDR3 here is CASALRRMDGRLFENTEAFF. In DNA, the CDR3 is TGTGCCAGCGCTCTCCGCCGAATGGACGGTAGACTTTTTGAGAACACTGAAGCTTTCTTT.

This clonotype was counted between two and nine times. This chain uses TRBV13 with TRBJ2-1; the match to TRBD2 covers 12 bases. This CDR3 has 19 amino acids. The germline V gene encodes CDR1 PRHDT and CDR2 FYEKMQ (reference sequence). Germline trimming cut 5 bases from V and 0 bases from J; bases unmatched to any gene: 11. The CDR3 region is CASSPLAGGPHSSYNEQFF. The CDR3 DNA reads TGTGCCAGCAGCCCACTAGCGGGGGGCCCGCACAGCTCCTACAATGAGCAGTTCTTC. Full variable domain (outside the CDR3, taken from reference TRBV13 and TRBJ2-1): AAGVIQSPRHLIKEKRETATLKCYPIPRHDTVYWYQQGPGQDPQFLISFYEKMQSDKGSIPDRFSAQQFSDYHSELNMSSLELGDSALYFCASSPLAGGPHSSYNEQFFGPGTRLTVL.

The chain recombines TRBV4-3 with TRBJ2-7; D gene ambiguous. Trimming pared 7 bases from V and 5 bases from J, leaving 15 bases between. The CDR3 length is 13 residues. Germline V CDR1 and CDR2: LGHNA, YSLEER. The CDR3: CASNPNLSDEQYF. CDR3 nucleotides: TGCGCCAGCAACCCAAATCTGTCCGACGAGCAGTACTTC.

The sample holds many counts of this clonotype. The chain carries TRBV3-1 and TRBJ2-1, with D unclear. Germline CDR1 reads LGHDT; CDR2 reads YNNKEL (reference sequence). Trimming removed 2 bases at V and 9 bases at J, with 8 bases between. The CDR3 loop spans 12 amino acids. CDR3 sequence: CASSQTWLEQFF. Written as DNA, the CDR3 is TGTGCCAGCAGCCAAACTTGGCTTGAGCAGTTCTTC.

This clonotype was seen ten or more times. V usage is TRBV28 and J usage is TRBJ2-7; TRBD2 agrees at 7 bases. J lost 2 bases, V lost 6 bases, and 10 bases had no gene match. Per germline, CDR1 MDHEN and CDR2 SYDVKM. CDR3 length: 15 residues. CDR3 amino acids: CASSPWGGRTYEQYF. CDR3 coding DNA: TGTGCCAGCAGCCCCTGGGGGGGAAGGACCTACGAGCAGTACTTC.

This chain links TRBV27 with TRBJ2-5; D is unresolved. CDR1 and CDR2 (germline): MNHEY, SMNVEV (reference sequence). This CDR3 has 13 amino acids. V was trimmed by 10 bases and J by 5 bases, leaving 17 bases between them. The CDR3 DNA sequence: TGTGCCACCAGCAGTTGGGGAATCGAGACCCAGTACTTC. Its protein product is CATSSWGIETQYF.

This clonotype was detected ten times or more. The genes are TRBV20-1 and TRBJ1-3; D is unresolved. Germline V gene data show CDR1 as DFQATT and CDR2 as SNEGSKA (reference sequence). V was trimmed by 5 bases and J by 1 base, leaving 12 bases between them. The CDR3 has 14 residues. The chain's CDR3 is CSAVNPSSGNTIYF. Written as DNA, the CDR3 is TGCAGTGCTGTCAATCCGTCTTCTGGAAACACCATATATTTT.

This clonotype has more than one count but fewer than ten. V usage is TRBV28 and J usage is TRBJ2-3; no definite D call. The CDR3 spans 16 residues. CDR1 is MDHEN, CDR2 SYDVKM, per germline. Between the trimmed V and J ends, which lost 7 bases and 0 bases, there was a span of 17 bases. The CDR3 sequence: CASTLPTQSSTDTQYF. The DNA for the CDR3 is TGTGCCAGCACCCTACCGACGCAATCTAGCACAGATACGCAGTATTTT.

In this sample, this clonotype turned up many times. The chain recombines TRBV6-2 or TRBV6-3 with TRBJ1-2; D unclear. With 7 bases removed from V and 7 bases from J, the gap between germline ends came to 16 bases. Germline CDR1 and CDR2: MNHEY and SVGEGT. The CDR3 loop spans 13 amino acids. The DNA for the CDR3 is TGTGCCAGCAACTTCGCCCCGCCAAGTGGCTACACCTTC. It translates to CASNFAPPSGYTF.

This sequence joins TRBV4-3 and TRBJ1-1; D gene uncertain. This CDR3 spans 14 amino acids. The germline CDR1 and CDR2 sequences are LGHNA and YSLEER. V lost 0 bases and J lost 0, with 5 bases in between. CDR3 loop: CASSQETMNTEAFF. The CDR3 bases are TGCGCCAGCAGCCAAGAGACAATGAACACTGAAGCTTTCTTT.

Many counts were recorded for this clonotype. This chain links TRBV6-5 with TRBJ2-7; 9 bases agree with TRBD2. V was clipped by 2 bases and J by 5 bases; unmatched bases: 7. In germline, CDR1 is MNHEY, CDR2 SVGAGI. This CDR3 has 15 residues. The CDR3 spells CASSYPAAGGHEQYF. The CDR3 DNA follows: TGTGCCAGCAGTTACCCCGCAGCGGGGGGCCACGAGCAGTACTTC.

This clonotype is labeled medium-sized (0.01 to 0.1%). The J gene is TRBJ1-2, the V gene TRBV7-9; D gene ambiguous. V was trimmed by 5 bases and J by 2 bases, leaving 9 bases between them. CDR3 length: 13 amino acids. Germline lookup yields CDR1 SEHNR and CDR2 FQNEAQ (reference sequence). The CDR3 protein is CASSRTDNYGYTF. The CDR3 DNA sequence: TGTGCCAGCAGCCGGACGGACAACTATGGCTACACCTTC.

The chain couples TRBV4-3 to TRBJ2-1, with D maybe TRBD2 (5 bases). Germline assignment: CDR1 LGHNA and CDR2 YSLEER. This CDR3 contains 19 residues. V gave up 0 bases and J gave up 1 base, with 19 bases separating them. The CDR3 here is CASSQEEGLLAGSYNEQFF. CDR3 bases: TGCGCCAGCAGCCAAGAAGAAGGGCTTCTAGCAGGATCCTACAATGAGCAGTTCTTC.

Ten or more counts support this clonotype. The chain couples TRBV10-1 to TRBJ2-3; D gene uncertain. The CDR3 runs to 12 residues. CDR1 and CDR2 (germline): WNHNN, SYGVQD (reference sequence). Trimming cost V 3 bases and J 4 bases, with 5 bases left between them. In nucleotides, the CDR3 is TGCGCCAGCAGTGACAGCTCAGATACGCAGTATTTT. Translated, it gives CASSDSSDTQYF.

Ten or more counts support this clonotype. The rearrangement uses TRBV20-1 and TRBJ2-7; 9 bases align to TRBD1. J lost 3 bases, V lost 3 bases, and 6 bases had no gene match. CDR3 length: 14 residues. Germline CDR1 DFQATT, CDR2 SNEGSKA (reference sequence). The CDR3, as DNA: TGCAGTGCTAGTGCGGACAGGGGTATCTACGAGCAGTACTTC. It yields the protein CSASADRGIYEQYF.

This clonotype came up a few times. The V and J genes are TRBV29-1 and TRBJ2-2, with D unclear. With 0 bases removed from V and 6 bases from J, the gap between germline ends came to 2 bases. There are 11 residues in the CDR3. The germline V gene encodes CDR1 SQVTM and CDR2 ANQGSEA. CDR3 sequence (DNA): TGCAGCGTTGAAGATCCCGGGGAGCTGTTTTTT. It codes for CSVEDPGELFF.

This clonotype was picked up many times. The rearrangement uses TRBV7-3 and TRBJ1-1; D ambiguous. Trimming cost V 5 bases and J 5 bases, with 15 bases left between them. In germline, CDR1 is SGHTA, CDR2 FQGTGA. CDR3 length: 14 amino acids. The CDR3 protein is CASSLRRENTEAFF. The CDR3, as DNA: TGTGCCAGCAGCCTTCGGAGGGAGAATACTGAAGCTTTCTTT.

This clonotype was seen a handful of times. This rearrangement joins TRBV29-1 to TRBJ1-1; D is ambiguous. The ends were cut back, 1 base at V and 11 bases at J, with 5 bases in the middle. The CDR3 is 9 amino acids. Germline V gene lookup returns CDR1 SQVTM and CDR2 ANQGSEA. CDR3 DNA sequence: TGCAGCGTTGAAGGGGCCGCTTTCTTT. Protein sequence: CSVEGAAFF. The whole variable domain, remainder taken from reference TRBV29-1 and TRBJ1-1, is SAVISQKPSRDICQRGTSLTIQCQVDSQVTMMFWYRQQPGQSLTLIATANQGSEATYESGFVIDKFPISRPNLTFSTLTVSNMSPEDSSIYLCSVEGAAFFGQGTRLTVV.

This clonotype was counted ten times or more. The V and J genes are TRBV14 and TRBJ2-2, with 8 positions matching TRBD1. The germline gives CDR1 SGHDN, CDR2 FVKESK. The CDR3 has 16 residues. Trimming removed 2 bases from V and 6 bases from J; junction bases left unmatched: 8. CDR3 in amino acids: CASSQRRQGRSGELFF. Here the CDR3 DNA reads TGTGCCAGCAGCCAACGGAGACAGGGGAGATCCGGGGAGCTGTTTTTT.

This clonotype was counted ten times or more. The chain uses TRBV7-8 and TRBJ1-1; D may be TRBD1 (5 bases). CDR1 and CDR2 (germline): SGHVS, FQNEAQ. The CDR3 has 15 residues. V lost 0 bases to trimming and J lost 0 bases, with 8 bases between them. The CDR3 region has the DNA TGTGCCAGCAGCTTAGCTTCGACAGTGAACACTGAAGCTTTCTTT. Translating it yields CASSLASTVNTEAFF.

This clonotype has more than one count but fewer than ten. V is TRBV18 and J is TRBJ2-4; a weak D match, TRBD2 (5 bases). The CDR3 sequence is 17 residues long. The V end was cut by 3 bases, the J end by 0 bases, with 15 bases between. CDR1 and CDR2 (germline): KGHSH, LQKENI. The CDR3 bases are TGTGCCAGCTCACCCCCCACAGCGGCCCTAGCCAAAAACATTCAGTACTTC. This gives the protein CASSPPTAALAKNIQYF.

This clonotype is deemed medium-sized (0.01 to 0.1%). The chain employs TRBV20-1 and TRBJ2-1; 11 nucleotides agree with TRBD2. The CDR3 is made up of 15 amino acids. Looked up from germline, CDR1 is DFQATT and CDR2 is SNEGSKA (reference sequence). Unmatched junction bases numbered 9, after V lost 1 base and J lost 10 bases. CDR3 coding DNA: TGCAGTGCTAGAGCGTTCCCACTAGCGGGGGTCGAGCAGTTCTTC. It specifies CSARAFPLAGVEQFF.

In its sample, this clonotype was seen many times. The rearrangement joins TRBV5-1 to TRBJ2-2; 8 positions agree with TRBD1. This CDR3 spans 16 amino acids. CDR1 is SGHRS and CDR2 is YFSETQ in the germline V gene. Trimming cost V 4 bases and J 1 base; bases outside gene matches: 6. CDR3: CASSHKGQENTGELFF. The DNA of the CDR3 is TGCGCCAGCAGCCACAAGGGACAGGAGAACACCGGGGAGCTGTTTTTT.

This clonotype has a count of ten or more. The V call is TRBV29-1, the J call TRBJ1-1; TRBD1 is a possible D gene (6 bases). V lost 0 bases, J lost 1 base, and 15 bases lay in between. The CDR3 extends over 16 amino acids. Germline CDR1 is SQVTM and CDR2 is ANQGSEA. Here the CDR3 DNA reads TGCAGCGTTGAAGATCTATTGAAGGGGGAGAACACTGAAGCTTTCTTT. The encoded protein is CSVEDLLKGENTEAFF.

This clonotype was counted ten times or more. The gene calls are TRBV12-5 and TRBJ1-1; 11 bases are a match to TRBD1. Germline loops: CDR1 LGHNT, CDR2 FRNRAP. The V gene end was trimmed by 6 bases and the J gene end by 7 bases; junction bases not matched to a gene: 7. CDR3 length: 14 amino acids. The chain's CDR3 is CASGPGQGAGEAFF. For the CDR3, the DNA is TGTGCTAGTGGCCCCGGACAGGGGGCGGGTGAAGCTTTCTTT.